A selection of T cell receptor beta chains follows, all from one sample in a study of regulatory T cells in long-lasting Graves disease. TCRdb independently ran MiXCR on the multiplex PCR reads; one entry per CDR3 protein. The table includes under 300,000 distinct CDR3 sequences, 18% detected once. The same data also went into a second study, on T cells in Graves' hyperthyroidism and ophthalmopathy.

The input for sequencing was peripheral blood mononuclear cells (PBMCs), taken at new diagnosis, from a patient treated with antithyroid drugs. These receptors were obtained from a woman aged 25 to 45 with Graves disease. Each CDR3 is given with its conserved first and last residue. Fields, in order: CDR3 protein, CDR3 DNA, V gene, clone size, J gene, D gene. D genes are given only for firm matches. A clone size is listed for some rows: how often the clone was seen (once, few, many), or a class if it is expanded.

CDR3 protein: CSATTTTLAGGVAKNIQYF; CDR3 DNA: TGCAGTGCTACCACAACCACACTAGCGGGGGGGGTAGCCAAAAACATTCAGTACTTC; V gene: TRBV20-1; clone size: few; J gene: TRBJ2-4; D gene: TRBD2
CDR3 protein: CASSLRSTGQSEAFF; CDR3 DNA: TGCGCCAGCAGCTTACGATCGACAGGGCAGAGTGAAGCTTTCTTT; V gene: TRBV5-1; clone size: many; J gene: TRBJ1-1; D gene: TRBD1
CDR3 protein: CASSTRTGETSEAFF; CDR3 DNA: TGTGCCAGCAGCACCAGAACCGGGGAGACTTCTGAAGCTTTCTTT; V gene: TRBV9; clone size: many; J gene: TRBJ1-1; D gene: NA
CDR3 protein: CASSEGQVPYGYTF; CDR3 DNA: TGTGCCAGCAGTGAGGGACAGGTGCCATATGGCTACACCTTC; V gene: TRBV5-4; clone size: NA; J gene: TRBJ1-2; D gene: TRBD1
CDR3 protein: CASSPGVGSGNQPQHF; CDR3 DNA: TGCGCCAGCAGCCCGGGGGTAGGGTCGGGCAATCAGCCCCAGCATTTT; V gene: TRBV5-1; clone size: many; J gene: TRBJ1-5; D gene: NA
CDR3 protein: CASSEGFRSGTGGSDTQYF; CDR3 DNA: TGTGCCAGCAGTGAAGGCTTCCGTAGCGGGACAGGGGGCTCAGATACGCAGTATTTT; V gene: TRBV6-2/TRBV6-3; clone size: many; J gene: TRBJ2-3; D gene: TRBD1
CDR3 protein: CASSITGEWHQPQHF; CDR3 DNA: TGTGCCAGTAGTATAACAGGGGAATGGCATCAGCCCCAGCATTTT; V gene: TRBV19; clone size: NA; J gene: TRBJ1-5; D gene: TRBD1
CDR3 protein: CASSQGGQETQYF; CDR3 DNA: TGTGCCAGCAGCCAAGGCGGGCAAGAGACCCAGTACTTC; V gene: TRBV14; clone size: few; J gene: TRBJ2-5; D gene: NA
CDR3 protein: CASSYSAPGSNTEAFF; CDR3 DNA: TGTGCCAGCAGTTACTCGGCGCCAGGGAGTAACACTGAAGCTTTCTTT; V gene: TRBV6-5; clone size: once; J gene: TRBJ1-1; D gene: NA
CDR3 protein: CASSQPVRGANEKLFF; CDR3 DNA: TGCGCCAGCAGCCAACCCGTGAGGGGCGCAAATGAAAAACTGTTTTTT; V gene: TRBV4-1; clone size: NA; J gene: TRBJ1-4; D gene: NA
CDR3 protein: CASSLGDRNTGELFF; CDR3 DNA: TGTGCCAGCAGCTTAGGAGATAGAAACACCGGGGAGCTGTTTTTT; V gene: TRBV7-9; clone size: few; J gene: TRBJ2-2; D gene: NA